The sequence of this T cell receptor beta chain was determined in a study of identical twins. MiXCR was run by TCRdb on the 5' RACE reads, yielding one entry per CDR3 protein. Among roughly 350,000 distinct CDR3 sequences listed, around an eighth were seen once. The germline V gene encodes CDR1 DFQATT and CDR2 SNEGSKA (reference sequence). This CDR3 region has 13 residues. Trimming removed 4 bases at V and 3 bases at J, with 11 bases between. The data were also submitted as part of a second study, on yellow fever vaccine responses in identical twins.

This sequence joins TRBV20-1 and TRBJ2-3; weak D call: TRBD2 (6 bases). Sample: CD8+ T cells sorted from blood. This clonotype originated in a woman between 18 and 29 years old in good health. The CDR3 sequence: CSAKWGRTDTQYF. For the CDR3, the DNA is TGCAGTGCTAAGTGGGGGAGGACAGATACGCAGTATTTT.